The 2 T cell receptor beta chains below come from one sample, sequenced in a study of blood T cell repertoires in COVID-19. Only in-frame clones appear in the TCRdb table, and some are missing; sequencing was by immunoSEQ multiplex PCR. Among about 330,000 clones listed, over 80% were seen once. Sequenced input: peripheral blood. The receptors were gathered from a man aged 30-40 years with COVID-19, enrolled during active disease.

The chain uses TRBV7-9 and TRBJ1-1; TRBD1 matches 8 bases. Germline values: CDR1 SEHNR, CDR2 FQNEAQ (reference sequence). This CDR3 has 13 amino acids. Losses at the gene ends were 5 bases for V and 4 bases for J; bases not matched to a gene: 3. CDR3 in DNA: TGTGCCAGCAGCGTAACAGGGGGCACTGAAGCTTTCTTT. The encoded protein is CASSVTGGTEAFF. The variable domain in full, completed from reference TRBV7-9 and TRBJ1-1, reads DTGVSQNPRHKITKRGQNVTFRCDPISEHNRLYWYRQTLGQGPEFLTYFQNEAQLEKSRLLSDRFSAERPKGSFSTLEIQRTEQGDSAMYLCASSVTGGTEAFFGQGTRLTVV.

The V call is TRBV18, the J call TRBJ2-1, with 8 bases fitting TRBD2. CDR1 is KGHSH and CDR2 is LQKENI in the germline V gene. This CDR3 is built from 16 residues. The V and J ends lost 5 bases and 1 base, in that order; junction bases with no gene match: 7. The CDR3 DNA is TGTGCCAGCTCAAGTCTAAGCGGGGGATCCTACAATGAGCAGTTCTTC. Translation: CASSSLSGGSYNEQFF. Full variable domain (outside the CDR3, taken from reference TRBV18 and TRBJ2-1): NAGVMQNPRHLVRRRGQEARLRCSPMKGHSHVYWYRQLPEEGLKFMVYLQKENIIDESGMPKERFSAEFPKEGPSILRIQQVVRGDSAAYFCASSSLSGGSYNEQFFGPGTRLTVL.